The 15 T cell receptor beta chains below all came from one sample that was sequenced in a study of cytomegalovirus exposure and HLA in healthy donors (dated by TCRdb to 2016 to 2017). Library construction relied on the immunoSEQ multiplex PCR assay. The multiplex PCR relied on a mix of 60 forward primers for TCR Vbeta segments and 13 reverse primers for TCR Jbeta segments. In its TCRdb copy, this immuneACCESS table keeps in-frame sequences only and misses some clones. Where compared with another copy, unresolved V genes explain less than half of these, and the others have no known cause. For this sample there are roughly 130,000 clones; 80% appear just once. The ten largest make up 1% of the sample. Material for sequencing was PBMCs. The source of these receptors is a man aged 35-49 years in good health and CMV-seronegative.

CDR3 bases: TGTGCCAGTGGACAGGGATTCTACGAGCAGTACTTC. This encodes CASGQGFYEQYF. The genes are TRBV19 and TRBJ2-7, with TRBD1 identical over 8 bases. Germline lookup yields CDR1 LNHDA and CDR2 SQIVND (reference sequence). V lost 8 bases, J lost 3 bases, and 3 bases stayed unmatched. The CDR3 has 12 amino acids.

The chain recombines TRBV6-5 with TRBJ1-4, with TRBD1 identical over 11 bases. Looked up from germline, CDR1 is MNHEY and CDR2 is SVGAGI. The CDR3 is made up of 15 amino acids. The J segment lost 7 bases and the V segment lost 2 bases, leaving 3 bases of the junction unmatched. The CDR3 sequence is CASSYGTGGGEKLFF. The CDR3 DNA is TGTGCCAGCAGTTACGGGACAGGGGGTGGTGAAAAACTGTTTTTT.

The chain links TRBV5-1 to TRBJ2-2; D is uncertain. From germline, CDR1 is SGHRS and CDR2 YFSETQ. Trimming removed 4 bases from V and 3 bases from J, with 10 bases in between. The CDR3 spans 14 residues. The chain's CDR3 is CASSLDVHTGELFF. In DNA form, the CDR3 reads TGCGCCAGCAGCCTAGACGTGCACACCGGGGAGCTGTTTTTT.

This clone was seen only once. The chain couples TRBV30 to TRBJ1-6, with D perhaps matching TRBD1 (6 bases). The CDR3 length is 13 residues. Trimming left V 4 bases short and J 10 bases short, with 14 bases between. Germline assignment: CDR1 GTSNPN and CDR2 SVGIG (reference sequence). CDR3 DNA: TGTGCCTGGAACGATCGACAGGACTCACCCCTCCACTTT. It specifies CAWNDRQDSPLHF.

The chain combines TRBV6-5 with TRBJ2-3; 9 bases line up with TRBD2. V was pared by 8 bases and J by 5 bases, with 11 bases of the junction left unmatched. The CDR3 is made up of 15 amino acids. The germline gives CDR1 MNHEY, CDR2 SVGAGI. CDR3 nucleotide sequence: TGTGCCAGCCAGAGCCGGGCGGGAGGGCAAGATACGCAGTATTTT. Amino acids: CASQSRAGGQDTQYF.

The chain couples TRBV5-1 to TRBJ2-2; D uncertain. The CDR3 has 14 amino acids. V lost 3 bases, J lost 1 base, and 7 bases lay in between. The V gene's germline CDR1 is SGHRS and CDR2 YFSETQ. The CDR3 region is CASSSTENTGELFF. The CDR3 bases are TGCGCCAGCAGCTCCACAGAGAACACCGGGGAGCTGTTTTTT.

This clone showed up just a few times. The chain carries TRBV27 and TRBJ2-1; TRBD1 matches at 11 bases. Trimming removed 5 bases from V and 6 bases from J; junction bases left unmatched: 9. Germline V gives CDR1 MNHEY, CDR2 SMNVEV (reference sequence). The CDR3 runs to 16 residues. The CDR3 DNA sequence: TGTGCCAGCAGTCCGATAGGGACAGGGGGGGGCAATGAGCAGTTCTTC. It yields the protein CASSPIGTGGGNEQFF.

The chain links TRBV18 to TRBJ1-2; D might be TRBD1 (5 bases). The ends were cut back, 6 bases at V and 2 bases at J, with 10 bases in the middle. The CDR3 length is 13 residues. Germline assignment: CDR1 KGHSH and CDR2 LQKENI. CDR3 amino acids: CASSLGANYGYTF. The CDR3 DNA sequence: TGTGCCAGCTCTCTAGGGGCCAACTATGGCTACACCTTC. Filled out from reference TRBV18 and TRBJ1-2, the complete variable domain reads NAGVMQNPRHLVRRRGQEARLRCSPMKGHSHVYWYRQLPEEGLKFMVYLQKENIIDESGMPKERFSAEFPKEGPSILRIQQVVRGDSAAYFCASSLGANYGYTFGSGTRLTVV.

The chain combines TRBV6-1 with TRBJ1-4; TRBD1 agrees at 7 bases. With V trimmed by 2 bases and J by 15 bases, 15 bases remained unmatched. The CDR3 contains 15 residues. Germline V CDR1 and CDR2: MNHNS, SASEGT. CDR3 sequence (DNA): TGTGCCAGCAGTGAAATCTTCAGTGAGGGACAGAGGGTGTTTTTT. It codes for CASSEIFSEGQRVFF.

This clone appeared once. The CDR3 nucleotides read TGTGCCAGCAGTTTGGGGCCCGGGACTCATTCCTACGAGCAGTACTTC. Translating it yields CASSLGPGTHSYEQYF. This chain connects TRBV28 to TRBJ2-7, with D tentatively TRBD2 (6 bases). V lost 3 bases and J lost 1, with 16 bases in between. The germline gives CDR1 MDHEN, CDR2 SYDVKM. This CDR3 has 16 amino acids.

The table lists this clone with a few counts. The rearrangement links TRBV28 to TRBJ2-3; perhaps TRBD2 as D (5 bases). Trimming took 6 bases from V and 5 from J, leaving 12 bases between them. Germline CDR1 and CDR2: MDHEN and SYDVKM. The CDR3 runs 13 residues. The CDR3 DNA sequence: TGTGCCAGCAGGAAAACTAGTCTAGATACGCAGTATTTT. Residues: CASRKTSLDTQYF.

This clone has more than one count but fewer than ten. V is TRBV7-2 and J is TRBJ2-3; 12 nucleotides match TRBD2. This CDR3 has 19 amino acids. Unmatched junction bases numbered 14, after V lost 6 bases and J lost 1 base. Looked up from germline, CDR1 is SGHTA and CDR2 is FQGNSA. CDR3 region: CASRGSGLAGGPGTDTQYF. The CDR3 coding sequence is TGTGCCAGCAGGGGTTCTGGGCTAGCGGGAGGGCCGGGCACAGATACGCAGTATTTT.

J is TRBJ2-3 and V is TRBV7-9; 8 nucleotides match TRBD1. Looked up from germline, CDR1 is SEHNR and CDR2 is FQNEAQ (reference sequence). This CDR3 spans 14 amino acids. V lost 5 bases and J lost 5; bases outside the gene matches: 6. The CDR3 bases are TGTGCCAGCAGCCAGACAGGGGTGGGAGATACGCAGTATTTT. Translated, it gives CASSQTGVGDTQYF.

The J gene is TRBJ2-2, the V gene TRBV9; 9 bases line up with TRBD2. This CDR3 region has 15 residues. Germline V CDR1 and CDR2: SGDLS, YYNGEE. J lost 3 bases, V lost 4 bases, and 4 bases had no gene match. The CDR3 DNA is TGTGCCAGCAGCACCCGACTAGCGGACACCGGGGAGCTGTTTTTT. Translating gives CASSTRLADTGELFF.

CDR3 in amino acids: CATDRGGGSYNEQFF. Written as DNA, the CDR3 is TGTGCCACCGACAGAGGGGGGGGAAGCTACAATGAGCAGTTCTTC. This chain uses TRBV19 with TRBJ2-1; TRBD2 might be the D (7 bases). CDR3 length: 15 amino acids. Looked up from germline, CDR1 is LNHDA and CDR2 is SQIVND (reference sequence). V was clipped by 10 bases and J by 3 bases, with 19 bases between them.